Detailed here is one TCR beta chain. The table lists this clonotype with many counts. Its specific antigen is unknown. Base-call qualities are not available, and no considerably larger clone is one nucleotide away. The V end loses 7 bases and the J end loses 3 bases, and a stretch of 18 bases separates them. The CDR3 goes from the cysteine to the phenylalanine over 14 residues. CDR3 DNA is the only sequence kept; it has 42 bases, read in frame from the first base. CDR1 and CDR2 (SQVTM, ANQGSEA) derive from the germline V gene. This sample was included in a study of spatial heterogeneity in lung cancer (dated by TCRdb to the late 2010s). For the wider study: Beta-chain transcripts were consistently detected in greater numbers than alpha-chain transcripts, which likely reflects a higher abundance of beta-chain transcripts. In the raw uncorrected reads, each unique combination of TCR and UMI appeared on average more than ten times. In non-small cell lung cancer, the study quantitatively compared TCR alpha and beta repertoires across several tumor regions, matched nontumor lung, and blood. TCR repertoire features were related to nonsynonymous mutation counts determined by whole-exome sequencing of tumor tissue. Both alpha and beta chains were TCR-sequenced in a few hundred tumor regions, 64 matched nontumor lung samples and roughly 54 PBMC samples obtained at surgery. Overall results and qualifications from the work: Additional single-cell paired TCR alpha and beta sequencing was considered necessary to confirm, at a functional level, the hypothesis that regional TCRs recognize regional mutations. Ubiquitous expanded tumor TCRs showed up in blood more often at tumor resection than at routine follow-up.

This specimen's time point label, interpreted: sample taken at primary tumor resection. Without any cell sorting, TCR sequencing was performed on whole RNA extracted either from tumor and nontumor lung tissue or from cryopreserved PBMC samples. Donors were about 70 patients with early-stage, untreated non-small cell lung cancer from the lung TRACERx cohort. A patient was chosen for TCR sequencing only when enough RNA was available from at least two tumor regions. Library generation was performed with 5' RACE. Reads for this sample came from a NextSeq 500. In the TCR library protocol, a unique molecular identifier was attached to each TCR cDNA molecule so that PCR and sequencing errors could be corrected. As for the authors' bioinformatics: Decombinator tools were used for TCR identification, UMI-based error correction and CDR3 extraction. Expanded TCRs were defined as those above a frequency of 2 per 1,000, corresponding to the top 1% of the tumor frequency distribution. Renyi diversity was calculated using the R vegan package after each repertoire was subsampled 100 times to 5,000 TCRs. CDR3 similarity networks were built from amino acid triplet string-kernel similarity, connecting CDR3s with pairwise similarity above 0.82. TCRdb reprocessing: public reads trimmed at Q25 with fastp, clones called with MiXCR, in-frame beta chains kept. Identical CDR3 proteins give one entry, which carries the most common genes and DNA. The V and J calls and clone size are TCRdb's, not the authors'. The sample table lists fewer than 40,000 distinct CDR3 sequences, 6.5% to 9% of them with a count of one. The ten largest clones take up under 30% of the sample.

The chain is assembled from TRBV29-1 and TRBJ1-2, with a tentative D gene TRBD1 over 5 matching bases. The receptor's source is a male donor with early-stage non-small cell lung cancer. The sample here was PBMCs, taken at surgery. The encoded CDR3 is CSAQPRGFYYGYTF. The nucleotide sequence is TGCAGCGCTCAACCCCGGGGGTTCTACTATGGCTACACCTTC.